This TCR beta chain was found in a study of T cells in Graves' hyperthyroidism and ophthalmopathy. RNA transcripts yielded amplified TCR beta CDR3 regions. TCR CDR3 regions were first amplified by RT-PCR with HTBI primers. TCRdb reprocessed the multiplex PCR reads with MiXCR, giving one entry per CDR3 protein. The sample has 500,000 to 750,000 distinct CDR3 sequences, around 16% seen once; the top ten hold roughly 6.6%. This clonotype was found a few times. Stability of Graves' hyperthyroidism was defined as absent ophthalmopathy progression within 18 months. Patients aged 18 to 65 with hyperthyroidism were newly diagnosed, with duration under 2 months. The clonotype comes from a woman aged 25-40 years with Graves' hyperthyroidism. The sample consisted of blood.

The CDR3 loop reads CASTRPWTSESTDTQYF. Here the CDR3 DNA reads TGTGCCAGCACCCGACCCTGGACTAGCGAGAGCACAGATACGCAGTATTTT. The rearrangement joins TRBV7-9 to TRBJ2-3; 9 nucleotides line up with TRBD2. This CDR3 comprises 17 residues. Germline V gene sequence: CDR1 SEHNR, CDR2 FQNEAQ (reference sequence). V lost 7 bases, J lost 0 bases, and 11 bases stayed unmatched. Based on the CDR3 plus reference TRBV7-9 and TRBJ2-3, the full variable domain is DTGVSQNPRHKITKRGQNVTFRCDPISEHNRLYWYRQTLGQGPEFLTYFQNEAQLEKSRLLSDRFSAERPKGSFSTLEIQRTEQGDSAMYLCASTRPWTSESTDTQYFGPGTRLTVL.